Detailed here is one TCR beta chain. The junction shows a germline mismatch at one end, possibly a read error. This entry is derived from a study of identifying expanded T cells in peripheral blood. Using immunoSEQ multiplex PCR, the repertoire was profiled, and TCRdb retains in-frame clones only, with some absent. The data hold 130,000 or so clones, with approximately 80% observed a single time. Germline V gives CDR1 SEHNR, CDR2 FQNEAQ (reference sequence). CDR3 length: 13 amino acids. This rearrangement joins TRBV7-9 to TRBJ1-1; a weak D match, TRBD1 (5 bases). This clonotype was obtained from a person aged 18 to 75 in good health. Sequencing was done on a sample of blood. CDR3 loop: CASSLAQGVRELF. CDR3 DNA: TGTGCCAGCAGCTTAGCGCAGGGCGTTAGGGAACTCTTT.